This is a list of T cell receptor beta chains from one sample in a study of cytomegalovirus exposure and HLA in healthy donors. Sequencing was performed with immunoSEQ multiplex PCR; in TCRdb, only in-frame clones are kept and a portion is missing. Among hundreds of thousands of clones listed, approximately 83% were seen once. Sequencing used PBMCs. These receptors originate from a woman aged 25 to 39 in good health and CMV-seropositive. Each CDR3 is given with its conserved first and last residue. The order of the fields is V gene, CDR3 protein.

>TRBV6-5
CASSTMTGDPEKLFF
>TRBV14
CASSQEARQVSGNTIYF
>TRBV5-1
CASSLDVGGGDEQYF
>TRBV27
CASPTLGAEDQETQYF
>TRBV28
CASKRRQDTDTQYF
>TRBV5-1
CASQTAALGETQYF
>TRBV29-1
CSVVWDRDLYGYTF
>TRBV2
CASSEGLGGYTF
>TRBV9
CASSLGASGRPKGDTQYF
>TRBV29-1
CSANRGQETQYF
>TRBV15
CATSPSGKPFYGYTF
>TRBV27
CASSTSGTINYGYTF
>TRBV27
CASSPRLKTSTDTQYF
>TRBV27
CASRRDGTQYF
>TRBV5-1
CASSLQATYEQYF
>TRBV30
CACMTGGEETQYF
>TRBV7-3
CASSSGQQNTGELFF
>TRBV25-1
CASSELVTGDEQYF
>TRBV10-3
CASTSENSYEQYF
>TRBV28
CASSRPSTNYGYTF
>TRBV29-1
CSAEGGLSGNTIYF
>TRBV27
CASTTTGVGYTF
>TRBV30
CAWTVGGNTEAFF
>TRBV6-5
CATATGVGYTF
>TRBV6-5
CASRGTGTPEQYF
>TRBV7-2
CASSLEGQGSYEQYF
>TRBV28
CASSFLPRGGNQPQHF
>TRBV28
CASRLAGLSSYEQYF
>TRBV30
CAWSMPSGRASEQFF
>TRBV7-9
CASSPPGNQPQHF
>TRBV7-9
CASSWGQGDGQPQHF
>TRBV9
CASSGDRDGYTF
>TRBV30
CAWSVSVEAFF
>TRBV2
CAAGDLGGVTEAFF
>TRBV10-1
CASSDARRGEQYF
>TRBV27
CASSSGPLRYNEQFF
>TRBV5-6
CASSLGPGSQETQYF
>TRBV5-1
CASSVVMNTEAFF
>TRBV2
CASSGTITNTGELFF
>TRBV27
CASAGLQGPYEQYF
>TRBV7-8
CASSSGVQETQYF
>TRBV6-1
CASNEPNNEKLFF
>TRBV4-1
CASSQGVLGELFF
>TRBV7-2
CASSLAPQTAREQFF
>TRBV6-5
CASSGGTEAFF
>TRBV7-2
CASSLERGGLLYEQYF
>TRBV25-1
CASRAGPANYGYTF